This T cell receptor (beta chain) emerged from a study of shared clonotypes between healthy human individuals. This CDR3 region has 15 residues. The V gene's germline CDR1 is MNHNY and CDR2 SVGAGI (reference sequence). The ends lost 6 bases at V and 5 bases at J; junction bases unmatched: 8. Study-level findings and limits: There were few donors, and this limited the genetic and exposure-history diversity represented. Rarefaction indicated that sorted-subset sequencing remained incomplete although depth was large.

Some clones are missing from TCRdb's copy, which holds only in-frame ones; the method was immunoSEQ multiplex PCR. The table includes roughly 1,800,000 clones, about 95% detected once. Regarding this clone: Its antigen is not identified.

Cells designated naive CD8 were CD45RO-negative and were positively selected for CCR7, with terminally differentiated effector memory CD45RA+ cells excluded. The gene calls are TRBV6-6 and TRBJ1-5, with 9 bases matching TRBD1. Sequencing input: naive CD8+ T cells sorted from blood. The clonotype comes from a man in his late teens or twenties in good health. The CDR3 here is CASSWTGEVDQPQHF. The CDR3 DNA sequence: TGTGCCAGCAGCTGGACAGGGGAGGTTGATCAGCCCCAGCATTTT.